Each of the 28 T cell receptor beta chains below was sequenced from the same sample in a study of blood T cell repertoires in COVID-19 (dated by TCRdb to about 2020). To prepare the library, the immunoSEQ multiplex PCR assay was applied. TCRdb limited this immuneACCESS table to in-frame rearrangements with V and J called. A share of clones is missing; checked studies link under half to unresolved V genes, and the rest is unexplained. For this sample there are about 70,000 clones; roughly 85% appear just once. Around 40% of the sample goes to the ten largest clones. What was sequenced was peripheral blood. Receptor source: an elderly woman with active or convalescent COVID-19.

The rearrangement joins TRBV5-1 to TRBJ1-2; weak D call: TRBD1 (6 bases). Per the germline V gene, CDR1 is SGHRS and CDR2 is YFSETQ. V lost 1 base and J lost 4, with 11 bases in between. This CDR3 comprises 14 residues. Written as DNA, the CDR3 is TGCGCCAGCAGCTTGCGACAGGACGCCTATGGCTACACCTTC. Protein sequence: CASSLRQDAYGYTF.

The rearrangement links TRBV7-2 to TRBJ2-7, with 7 bases lining up with TRBD2. The germline CDR1 and CDR2 sequences are SGHTA and FQGNSA. The CDR3 sequence is 15 residues long. V dropped 1 base and J dropped 4; count of bases not matched to a gene: 7. The CDR3 DNA follows: TGTGCCAGCAGCTTAGGGGAGGGGAATTCATACGAGCAGTACTTC. Protein product: CASSLGEGNSYEQYF.

Only a few counts were recorded for this clone. The rearrangement joins TRBV6-5 to TRBJ1-1; no clear D gene. Germline CDR1 reads MNHEY; CDR2 reads SVGAGI. The CDR3 has 11 amino acids. With 4 bases removed from V and 8 bases from J, the gap between germline ends came to 8 bases. The CDR3 here is CASSSSREAFF. The CDR3 bases are TGTGCCAGCAGTTCCTCCAGGGAAGCTTTCTTT.

V is TRBV9 and J is TRBJ2-1; 8 bases map to TRBD2. The ends lost 3 bases at V and 4 bases at J; junction bases unmatched: 9. The CDR3 has 16 residues. CDR1 and CDR2 (germline): SGDLS, YYNGEE. CDR3 in DNA: TGTGCCAGCAGCGCGGGGAGCGGGGGCCCTTACAATGAGCAGTTCTTC. Protein product: CASSAGSGGPYNEQFF.

J is TRBJ2-1 and V is TRBV7-2; no clear D. The germline V gene has CDR1 SGHTA and CDR2 FQGNSA. The CDR3 has 13 residues. V lost 2 bases, J lost 8 bases, and 10 bases lay in between. The CDR3 DNA follows: TGTGCCAGCAGCTTATCTCATCGGGATGAGCAGTTCTTC. Amino acids: CASSLSHRDEQFF.

The chain links TRBV29-1 to TRBJ2-3; D possibly corresponds to TRBD1 (5 bases). The length of the CDR3 is 14 residues. V was cut by 7 bases and J by 0 bases, with 14 bases left in between. Germline V lookup: CDR1 SQVTM, CDR2 ANQGSEA. CDR3 sequence: CSGRQRTSTDTQYF. The CDR3 coding sequence is TGCAGCGGAAGACAGAGAACTAGCACAGATACGCAGTATTTT.

The chain combines TRBV5-8 with TRBJ1-1, with 9 bases identical to TRBD1. Germline V gives CDR1 SGHTS, CDR2 YDEGEE. CDR3 size: 18 residues. The ends lost 2 bases at V and 2 bases at J; junction bases unmatched: 13. For the CDR3, the DNA is TGTGCCAGCAGCTTACGGTACGGGACAGGGTCAACTAACACTGAAGCTTTCTTT. Residues: CASSLRYGTGSTNTEAFF. The full variable domain, in which reference TRBV5-8 and TRBJ1-1 provide the parts outside the CDR3, is EAGVTQSPTHLIKTRGQQATLRCSPISGHTSVYWYQQALGLGLQFLLWYDEGEERNRGNFPPRFSGRQFPNYSSELNVNALELEDSALYLCASSLRYGTGSTNTEAFFGQGTRLTVV.

Remarks on this clone: At one end, the junction sequence differs from germline, possibly due to a read error. DNA for the CDR3: TGTGCCAGCAGCCCCGCAAGGGGGGGCCCCTGGGGGCTCTTC. Translation gives CASSPARGGPWGLF. This chain uses TRBV7-9 with TRBJ2-1; weak D call: TRBD2 (7 bases). From germline, CDR1 is SEHNR and CDR2 FQNEAQ (reference sequence). The CDR3 is made up of 14 amino acids.

This rearrangement joins TRBV7-2 to TRBJ1-6, with D hard to call. This CDR3 spans 13 amino acids. The V end was cut by 5 bases, the J end by 15 bases, with 17 bases between. Germline loops: CDR1 SGHTA, CDR2 FQGNSA. This CDR3 reads CASSTGPSQGLHF. In nucleotides, the CDR3 is TGTGCCAGCAGCACCGGACCTAGCCAAGGCCTCCACTTT.

The table lists this clone with a count of one. CDR3 nucleotides: TGCGCCAGCAGTCACGACATACATAGAAGCAATCAGCCCCAGCATTTT. This sequence encodes CASSHDIHRSNQPQHF. This chain joins TRBV23-1 and TRBJ1-5; D not certain. TRBV23-1 is annotated as an ORF whose role is uncertain. The V end was cut by 3 bases, the J end by 1 base, with 13 bases between. The CDR3 extends over 16 amino acids.

CDR3 sequence reads: CASKTPGVYEQYF. CDR3 coding DNA: TGTGCCAGCAAAACCCCGGGGGTCTACGAGCAGTACTTC. The chain combines TRBV7-9 with TRBJ2-7; D perhaps matches TRBD2 (6 bases). The length of the CDR3 is 13 residues. Germline V CDR1 and CDR2: SEHNR, FQNEAQ (reference sequence). Trimming pared 7 bases from V and 3 bases from J, leaving 13 bases between.

This chain joins TRBV5-1 and TRBJ2-7; 11 nucleotides align to TRBD2. Germline V gives CDR1 SGHRS, CDR2 YFSETQ. The CDR3 runs to 16 residues. V trimming: 4 bases; J trimming: 3 bases; junction bases outside the gene matches: 9. The CDR3 nucleotides are TGCGCCAGCAGCCCCTGGACTAGCGGGTTCAGCTACGAGCAGTACTTC. Translated, it gives CASSPWTSGFSYEQYF.

The rearrangement joins TRBV30 to TRBJ2-2, with 9 bases matching TRBD1. CDR1 is GTSNPN, CDR2 SVGIG, per germline (reference sequence). V trimming: 5 bases; J trimming: 6 bases; junction bases outside the gene matches: 13. The CDR3 spans 16 residues. CDR3 sequence reads: CAWSTGTGLRAGELFF. The CDR3 coding sequence is TGTGCCTGGTCCACCGGGACAGGGCTACGAGCCGGGGAGCTGTTTTTT.

The chain joins TRBV4-2 to TRBJ1-2; no firm D call. The CDR3 spans 15 residues. The germline V and J ends were trimmed by 4 bases and 0 bases, with 12 bases remaining between them. Germline CDR1 reads LGHNA; CDR2 reads YNFKEQ. CDR3 protein: CASSRETQANYGYTF. Written as DNA, the CDR3 is TGTGCCAGCAGCCGAGAGACACAAGCTAACTATGGCTACACCTTC.

The J gene is TRBJ2-1, the V gene TRBV6-2 or TRBV6-3, with 7 bases identical to TRBD1. Germline CDR1 MNHEY, CDR2 SVGEGT. The junction had 8 bases not matched to a gene; V was cut back by 6 bases and J by 3 bases. This CDR3 has 15 amino acids. CDR3 bases: TGTGCCAGCAGCGACGGACAGGTCGACTACAATGAGCAGTTCTTC. This encodes CASSDGQVDYNEQFF.

The rearrangement uses TRBV19 and TRBJ1-5, with 7 bases matching TRBD1. Trimming at V came to 5 bases and at J to 4 bases, leaving 11 bases not matched to a gene. The germline V gene encodes CDR1 LNHDA and CDR2 SQIVND (reference sequence). The CDR3 sequence is 16 residues long. CDR3 protein: CASSPLGQAVNQPQHF. In DNA form, the CDR3 reads TGTGCCAGTAGTCCCCTCGGACAGGCCGTAAATCAGCCCCAGCATTTT.

The J gene is TRBJ1-2, the V gene TRBV7-9; 7 nucleotides line up with TRBD1. The V segment lost 6 bases and the J segment 0 bases; nucleotides outside the gene matches: 7. CDR3 size: 15 residues. From germline, CDR1 is SEHNR and CDR2 FQNEAQ (reference sequence). The CDR3: CASSWTGQTNYGYTF. CDR3 coding DNA: TGTGCCAGCAGTTGGACGGGACAGACTAACTATGGCTACACCTTC.

The chain couples TRBV5-6 to TRBJ2-5; TRBD1 is a possible D gene (6 bases). The CDR3 spans 15 residues. V gave up 4 bases and J gave up 5 bases, with 18 bases separating them. Looked up from germline, CDR1 is SGHDT and CDR2 is YYEEEE. The CDR3 spells CASSTVVQGWETQYF. CDR3 sequence (DNA): TGTGCCAGCAGCACTGTGGTTCAGGGGTGGGAGACCCAGTACTTC. Filled out from reference TRBV5-6 and TRBJ2-5, the complete variable domain reads DAGVTQSPTHLIKTRGQQVTLRCSPKSGHDTVSWYQQALGQGPQFIFQYYEEEERQRGNFPDRFSGHQFPNYSSELNVNALLLGDSALYLCASSTVVQGWETQYFGPGTRLLVL.

This clone was recorded once. V gene TRBV7-2 combines with J gene TRBJ2-7, with D tentatively TRBD1 (6 bases). Germline assignment: CDR1 SGHTA and CDR2 FQGNSA. Trimming shortened V by 1 base and J by 4 bases, and 14 bases separated the two germline ends. The CDR3 extends over 15 amino acids. The CDR3 DNA reads as TGTGCCAGCAGCTTAGTAGTGGGGGCGCAATACGAGCAGTACTTC. This translates into CASSLVVGAQYEQYF. Full variable domain (rest looked up from reference TRBV7-2 and TRBJ2-7): GAGVSQSPSNKVTEKGKDVELRCDPISGHTALYWYRQSLGQGLEFLIYFQGNSAPDKSGLPSDRFSAERTGGSVSTLTIQRTQQEDSAVYLCASSLVVGAQYEQYFGPGTRLTVT.

The chain employs TRBV6-1 and TRBJ2-4; no definite D call. CDR3 size: 17 residues. Germline V CDR1 and CDR2: MNHNS, SASEGT. Trimming cost V 4 bases and J 0 bases, with 16 bases left between them. The CDR3 spells CASSAQVATVAKNIQYF. The CDR3 nucleotides are TGTGCCAGCAGTGCCCAGGTCGCAACCGTAGCCAAAAACATTCAGTACTTC.

The gene calls are TRBV2 and TRBJ2-3, with 8 bases that match TRBD2. Germline V lookup: CDR1 SNHLY, CDR2 FYNNEI. V dropped 7 bases and J dropped 0; count of bases not matched to a gene: 9. The CDR3 sequence is 16 residues long. CDR3 in DNA: TGTGCCAGCACCCTACTAGCGGTGGTTAGCACAGATACGCAGTATTTT. It yields the protein CASTLLAVVSTDTQYF.

J is TRBJ1-1 and V is TRBV13; the D is unclear. Germline V gene lookup returns CDR1 PRHDT and CDR2 FYEKMQ (reference sequence). Trimming cost V 5 bases and J 0 bases, with 7 bases left between them. The CDR3 extends over 13 amino acids. CDR3 in DNA: TGTGCCAGCAGCCTGACACTGAACACTGAAGCTTTCTTT. Translating it yields CASSLTLNTEAFF.

This clone has just one count. This chain connects TRBV28 to TRBJ1-1, with D hard to call. Trimming removed 7 bases at V and 0 bases at J, with 12 bases between. Germline CDR1 and CDR2: MDHEN and SYDVKM. The CDR3 consists of 14 residues. The CDR3 DNA reads as TGTGCCAGCACCAGGCAGACATTGAACACTGAAGCTTTCTTT. Residues: CASTRQTLNTEAFF.

The V and J genes are TRBV7-3 and TRBJ2-6, with TRBD2 matching 8 bases. The CDR3 extends over 17 amino acids. Germline CDR1 reads SGHTA; CDR2 reads FQGTGA. The junction had 4 bases not matched to a gene; V was cut back by 3 bases and J by 0 bases. CDR3 sequence: CASSLSGGGSGANVLTF. CDR3 coding DNA: TGTGCCAGCAGCTTGAGCGGGGGAGGCTCTGGGGCCAACGTCCTGACTTTC.

The J gene is TRBJ2-7, the V gene TRBV7-2; tentatively, D is TRBD2 (6 bases). Germline values: CDR1 SGHTA, CDR2 FQGNSA. The CDR3 spans 14 residues. Deletions cut 0 bases from V and 3 bases from J, with 9 bases between. CDR3 coding DNA: TGTGCCAGCAGCTTAGCTGCGGGGCGCTACGAGCAGTACTTC. It is translated as CASSLAAGRYEQYF.

This clone was recorded many times. The chain employs TRBV6-4 and TRBJ2-2; possible D gene TRBD2, 5 bases. The CDR3 extends over 15 amino acids. Trimming cost V 2 bases and J 5 bases, with 12 bases left between them. CDR1 and CDR2 (germline): MRHNA, SNTAGT. DNA of the CDR3: TGTGCCAGCAGTGACGGACCCCCGGGGACCGGGGAGCTGTTTTTT. Translation: CASSDGPPGTGELFF.

J is TRBJ2-7 and V is TRBV28; D is unresolved. CDR3 length: 17 amino acids. V lost 6 bases and J lost 0, with 21 bases in between. Germline-derived CDR1 and CDR2 are MDHEN and SYDVKM. This CDR3 reads CASSLSLRPTFSYEQYF. In DNA, the CDR3 is TGTGCCAGCAGCCTCTCTCTTCGTCCGACATTCTCCTACGAGCAGTACTTC. Full variable domain (remainder filled in from reference TRBV28 and TRBJ2-7): DVKVTQSSRYLVKRTGEKVFLECVQDMDHENMFWYRQDPGLGLRLIYFSYDVKMKEKGDIPEGYSVSREKKERFSLILESASTNQTSMYLCASSLSLRPTFSYEQYFGPGTRLTVT.

The chain uses TRBV4-3 and TRBJ1-2; D gene ambiguous. Deletions cut 0 bases from V and 7 bases from J, with 9 bases between. The V gene's germline CDR1 is LGHNA and CDR2 YSLEER. This CDR3 has 13 amino acids. The CDR3 DNA reads TGCGCCAGCAGCCAAGATACGACGGGTGGCTACACCTTC. Its translation: CASSQDTTGGYTF.